This T cell receptor (beta chain) was recorded in a study of cytomegalovirus exposure and HLA in healthy donors. Study-wide results and limits: Most observed TCR sequences were rare, whereas some public TCRs were detected in many donors. The classifier was said to identify cytomegalovirus status with high specificity and sensitivity. The study listed under 200 cytomegalovirus-associated TCR beta chains.

V was clipped by 3 bases and J by 7 bases; unmatched bases: 4. Germline V lookup: CDR1 MDHEN, CDR2 SYDVKM. CDR3 size: 13 residues. Clones were read by immunoSEQ multiplex PCR, and TCRdb kept only the in-frame ones, dropping some. Of 260,000 or so clones in the sample, just under 90% were seen once. As to this clone: Antigen: not known.

These donors were members of the 120-subject validation cohort, a group separate from the approximately 670-subject first cohort. The V and J genes are TRBV28 and TRBJ1-2, with 8 positions matching TRBD1. This clonotype originated in a man younger than 35 in good health and CMV-seronegative. Specimen: PBMCs. The CDR3 is CASSLGRGLGYTF. CDR3 nucleotides: TGTGCCAGCAGTTTGGGCAGGGGGCTTGGCTACACCTTC.